This T cell receptor beta chain was sequenced during a study of shared clonotypes between healthy human individuals. CDR1 and CDR2 from the germline V gene are MNHNS and SASEGT. The CDR3 extends over 12 amino acids. Trimming pared 4 bases from V and 4 bases from J, leaving 5 bases between. This clone was counted a few times. Only in-frame clones appear in the TCRdb table, and some are missing; sequencing was by immunoSEQ multiplex PCR. The table records roughly 2.4 million clones, more than 90% of them present only once. J is TRBJ1-5 and V is TRBV6-1, with D unclear. The clonotype originates from a man younger than 35 in good health. Sample: naive CD4+ T cells sorted from blood. Subset described: CD45RA+ positively selected. The CDR3 protein is CASSVQNQPQHF. The CDR3 nucleotides are TGTGCCAGCAGTGTACAGAATCAGCCCCAGCATTTT.